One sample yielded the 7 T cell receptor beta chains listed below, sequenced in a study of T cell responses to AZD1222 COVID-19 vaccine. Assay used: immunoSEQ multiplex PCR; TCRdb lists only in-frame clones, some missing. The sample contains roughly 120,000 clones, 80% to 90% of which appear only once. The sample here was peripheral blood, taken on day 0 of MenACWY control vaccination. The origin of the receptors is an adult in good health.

The CDR3, as DNA: TGTGCCAGCAGCCTATTTGGGGTAGGGGACACCGGGGAGCTGTTTTTT. It translates to CASSLFGVGDTGELFF. V and J are TRBV7-2 and TRBJ2-2, with D perhaps TRBD1 (5 bases). Germline loops: CDR1 SGHTA, CDR2 FQGNSA. Trimming pared 5 bases from V and 3 bases from J, leaving 16 bases between. This CDR3 is 16 amino acids long.

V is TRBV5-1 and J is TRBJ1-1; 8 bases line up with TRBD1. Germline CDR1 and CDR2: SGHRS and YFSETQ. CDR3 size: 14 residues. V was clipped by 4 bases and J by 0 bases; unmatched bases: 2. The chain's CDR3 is CASSLTGVNTEAFF. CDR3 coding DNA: TGCGCCAGCAGCCTGACAGGGGTGAACACTGAAGCTTTCTTT.

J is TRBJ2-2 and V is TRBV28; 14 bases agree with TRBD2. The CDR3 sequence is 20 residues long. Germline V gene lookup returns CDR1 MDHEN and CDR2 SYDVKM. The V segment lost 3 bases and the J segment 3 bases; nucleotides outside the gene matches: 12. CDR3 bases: TGTGCCAGCAGTTTCCCTGCCCAGACTAGCGGGAGGGCCGACACCGGGGAGCTGTTTTTT. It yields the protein CASSFPAQTSGRADTGELFF.

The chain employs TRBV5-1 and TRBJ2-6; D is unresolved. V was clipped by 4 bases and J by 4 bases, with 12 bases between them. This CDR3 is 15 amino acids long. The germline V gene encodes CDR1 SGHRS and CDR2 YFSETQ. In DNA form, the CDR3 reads TGCGCCAGCAGCCCCCCTGTAGTGGGGGCCAACGTCCTGACTTTC. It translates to CASSPPVVGANVLTF. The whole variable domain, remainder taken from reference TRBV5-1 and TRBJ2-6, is KAGVTQTPRYLIKTRGQQVTLSCSPISGHRSVSWYQQTPGQGLQFLFEYFSETQRNKGNFPGRFSGRQFSNSRSEMNVSTLELGDSALYLCASSPPVVGANVLTFGAGSRLTVL.

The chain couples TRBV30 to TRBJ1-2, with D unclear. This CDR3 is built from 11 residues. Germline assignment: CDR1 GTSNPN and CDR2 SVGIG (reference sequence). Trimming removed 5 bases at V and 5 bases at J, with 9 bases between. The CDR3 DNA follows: TGTGCCTGGGTAATAGAGTATGGCTACACCTTC. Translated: CAWVIEYGYTF.

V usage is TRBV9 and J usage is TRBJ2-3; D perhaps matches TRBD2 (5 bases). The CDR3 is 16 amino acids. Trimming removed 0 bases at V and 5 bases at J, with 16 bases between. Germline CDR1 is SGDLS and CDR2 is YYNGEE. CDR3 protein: CASSVETALRVDTQYF. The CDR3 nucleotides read TGTGCCAGCAGCGTAGAAACTGCCTTGCGGGTAGATACGCAGTATTTT.

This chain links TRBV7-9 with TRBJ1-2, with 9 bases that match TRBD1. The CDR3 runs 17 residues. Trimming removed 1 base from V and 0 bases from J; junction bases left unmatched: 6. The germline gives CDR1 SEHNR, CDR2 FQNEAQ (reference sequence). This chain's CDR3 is CASSLVWGDRANYGYTF. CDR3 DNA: TGTGCCAGCAGCTTAGTTTGGGGGGACAGGGCTAACTATGGCTACACCTTC.